Given below is one TCR beta chain in context. Its antigen is still unknown. This specimen comes from a study of T cells after yellow fever vaccination. Background on the study: Preparing low-cell-number fractions relied on SMART-Seq v4 Ultra Low Input.

The authors made TCR cDNA by 5'RACE template switching, adding a universal primer site and UMIs. TCRdb fed the 5' RACE reads into MiXCR, producing one record per CDR3 protein. The data contain some 560,000 distinct CDR3 sequences, around 17% of them singletons. Points from the study as a whole: When the response was secondary, it was weaker but reached its peak faster, day 5 versus 15. Few clonotypes appeared in both CD4 and CD8 compartments.

CDR1 is SEHNR and CDR2 is FQNEAQ in the germline V gene (reference sequence). With 5 bases removed from V and 0 bases from J, the gap between germline ends came to 17 bases. The CDR3 covers 17 residues. This sequence joins TRBV7-9 and TRBJ2-1; possible D gene TRBD1, 5 bases. The material was PBMCs, obtained 5 days after the first yellow fever vaccination. This TCR derives from a man younger than 30 who received the YFV17D yellow fever vaccine. The CDR3 DNA reads TGTGCCAGCAGCAAAGACAGCTCTGCCCCCTCCTACAATGAGCAGTTCTTC. This encodes CASSKDSSAPSYNEQFF.